The clone carrying this T cell receptor beta chain has only one observation. Clones were read by immunoSEQ multiplex PCR, and TCRdb kept only the in-frame ones, dropping some. The table lists under 200,000 clones, 60% to 80% of them singletons, with approximately 2.6% in the top ten. CDR1 and CDR2 from the germline V gene are SGHVS and FQNEAQ. V dropped 3 bases and J dropped 6 bases, with 14 bases sitting between them. The CDR3 sequence is 15 residues long. The record originates from a study of blood T cell repertoires in COVID-19. Across the study: PBMCs, B-cell-depleted T cells, or T cells were the source of the cDNA or gDNA that made up the material.

Material: peripheral blood. This receptor was identified in a man in his 70s with acute or convalescent COVID-19. The V call is TRBV7-8, the J call TRBJ2-2; TRBD1 is a possible D gene (6 bases). The DNA of the CDR3 is TGTGCCAGCAGCTTGGTCACAGGGAGTTCCGGGGAGCTGTTTTTT. This gives the protein CASSLVTGSSGELFF.